These T cell receptor beta chains were read from a single sample in a study of control samples from healthy donors and cancer patients. Clones were sequenced by immunoSEQ multiplex PCR, and TCRdb holds only the in-frame ones, with some missing. Altogether approximately 120,000 clones are present, approximately 90% being singletons, with the ten largest covering more than 3.5%. The source material was blood. These TCRs come from a human donor in good health. The donor label of this sample is uncertain. Each CDR3 is given with its conserved first and last residue. A D gene is named only where the DNA matches it firmly. A row's size may be missing; if present it is once, few, many or a size class.

>TRBV29-1|few|TRBJ1-1|.
CSVYEGTNTEAFF
TGCAGCGTGTACGAGGGGACGAACACTGAAGCTTTCTTT
>TRBV27|.|TRBJ2-2|.
CASSFGPNTGELFF
TGTGCCAGCAGTTTCGGCCCTAACACCGGGGAGCTGTTTTTT
>TRBV30|few|TRBJ2-3|.
CAWSVSGLSTDTQYF
TGTGCCTGGAGTGTGAGCGGGCTCAGCACAGATACGCAGTATTTT
>TRBV7-6|.|TRBJ1-3|.
CASSRTRQPGNTIYF
TGTGCCAGCAGCCGGACCCGACAGCCTGGAAACACCATATATTTT
>TRBV24-1|once|TRBJ2-3|.
CATSDFNGVKWADTQYF
TGTGCCACCAGTGATTTCAACGGGGTAAAGTGGGCAGATACGCAGTATTTT
>TRBV30|.|TRBJ1-2|TRBD1
CSLRGPVANYGYTF
TGTTCACTTAGGGGGCCGGTAGCTAACTATGGCTACACCTTC
>TRBV28|.|TRBJ1-3|TRBD1
CASSLPTGRGNTIYF
TGTGCCAGCAGTTTACCGACAGGGAGGGGAAACACCATATATTTT
>TRBV7-3|once|TRBJ1-1|.
CASSSGPWTEAFF
TGTGCCAGCAGCTCAGGGCCGTGGACTGAAGCTTTCTTT
>TRBV5-1|.|TRBJ2-2|TRBD1
CASSAGTGTGELFF
TGCGCCAGCAGCGCCGGGACAGGGACCGGGGAGCTGTTTTTT
>TRBV6-5|.|TRBJ1-6|.
CASTNGGTLHF
TGTGCCAGCACTAATGGTGGGACCCTCCACTTT
>TRBV10-1|.|TRBJ1-1|.
CASSLSGTKNTEAFF
TGCGCCAGCAGCCTGTCCGGGACAAAGAACACTGAAGCTTTCTTT
>TRBV6-6|.|TRBJ2-2|.
CASSLRGFPGELFF
TGTGCCAGCAGTTTACGAGGGTTCCCCGGGGAGCTGTTTTTT
>TRBV25-1|.|TRBJ2-3|TRBD2
CASETSSTDTQYF
TGTGCCAGTGAGACTAGCAGCACAGATACGCAGTATTTT
>TRBV19|.|TRBJ1-1|TRBD1
CATATGSGGTEAFF
TGTGCCACCGCGACAGGGTCGGGAGGCACTGAAGCTTTCTTT
>TRBV2|.|TRBJ2-1|.
CASTRGQKLPDEQFF
TGTGCCAGCACCCGAGGACAGAAGTTGCCAGATGAGCAGTTCTTC
>TRBV12-3/TRBV12-4|.|TRBJ1-5|.
CASSPPYNQPQHF
TGTGCCAGCAGTCCCCCTTATAATCAGCCCCAGCATTTT
>TRBV5-1|.|TRBJ2-5|TRBD2
CASSYRAPGDYGETQYF
TGCGCCAGCAGCTACCGTGCCCCTGGGGACTACGGAGAGACCCAGTACTTC
>TRBV10-3|.|TRBJ1-1|TRBD1
CAISDSGQLNTEAFF
TGTGCCATCAGTGATTCGGGACAGCTAAACACTGAAGCTTTCTTT
>TRBV10-3|.|TRBJ2-6|TRBD1
CAISDSPGQGITGTNVLTF
TGTGCCATCAGTGACTCACCGGGACAGGGGATCACTGGGACCAACGTCCTGACTTTC
>TRBV11-2|once|TRBJ2-5|TRBD2
CASSPLAGVTISQETQYF
TGTGCCAGCAGCCCTCTAGCGGGGGTAACTATATCACAAGAGACCCAGTACTTC
>TRBV5-1|.|TRBJ2-6|TRBD1
CASSAGTAGANVLTF
TGCGCCAGCAGCGCAGGGACAGCTGGGGCCAACGTCCTGACTTTC
>TRBV3-1/TRBV3-2|.|TRBJ1-2|TRBD1
CASRGGDRVGGYTF
TGTGCCAGCAGAGGAGGGGACAGGGTGGGCGGCTACACCTTC
>TRBV25-1|.|TRBJ2-7|.
CASSEGEGKGPSYEQYF
TGTGCCAGCAGTGAAGGGGAAGGGAAGGGTCCTTCCTACGAGCAGTACTTC
>TRBV28|.|TRBJ2-3|.
CASSYSRGPGTDTQYF
TGTGCCAGCAGTTACTCTAGGGGACCAGGCACAGATACGCAGTATTTT
>TRBV11-1|.|TRBJ1-6|TRBD1
CASSFSGGEDSPLHF
TGTGCCAGCAGCTTTTCAGGGGGCGAGGATTCACCCCTCCACTTT
>TRBV30|.|TRBJ2-7|TRBD1
CAWSDRGYEQYF
TGTGCCTGGAGCGACAGGGGTTACGAGCAGTACTTC
>TRBV6-6|.|TRBJ1-3|.
CASSYLSRQEGNTIYF
TGTGCCAGCAGTTACCTCTCGCGACAGGAGGGAAACACCATATATTTT
>TRBV6-1|.|TRBJ1-5|.
CASSEFGAGINQPQHF
TGTGCCAGCAGTGAATTCGGAGCGGGAATCAATCAGCCCCAGCATTTT
>TRBV2|.|TRBJ1-6|.
CASSDIKKPLHF
TGTGCCAGCAGTGACATTAAGAAACCCCTCCACTTT
>TRBV29-1|.|TRBJ1-5|.
CSVLAGNSNQPQHF
TGCAGCGTTTTGGCGGGAAATAGCAATCAGCCCCAGCATTTT
>TRBV19|.|TRBJ1-5|.
CASSIIGPNQPQHF
TGTGCCAGTAGTATAATAGGTCCCAATCAGCCCCAGCATTTT
>TRBV5-1|.|TRBJ2-1|TRBD2
CASTGTTINNEQFF
TGCGCCAGCACAGGGACTACGATTAACAATGAGCAGTTCTTC
>TRBV10-1|once|TRBJ2-2|TRBD2
CASSESRAGAGELFF
TGCGCCAGCAGTGAGTCAAGGGCGGGGGCCGGGGAGCTGTTTTTT
>TRBV4-2|.|TRBJ1-4|.
CASSQEASEGEKLFF
TGTGCCAGCAGCCAAGAGGCGTCTGAGGGTGAAAAACTGTTTTTT
>TRBV15|.|TRBJ1-2|.
CATSREQTLSGIGYTF
TGTGCCACCAGCAGGGAACAGACATTATCGGGGATTGGCTACACCTTC
>TRBV6-6|once|TRBJ1-3|.
CASSYSSSGNTIYF
TGTGCCAGCAGTTACTCAAGCTCTGGAAACACCATATATTTT
>TRBV19|.|TRBJ2-5|TRBD1
CASSRQGVNQETQYF
TGTGCCAGTTCGCGACAGGGGGTAAACCAAGAGACCCAGTACTTC
>TRBV5-1|.|TRBJ2-1|.
CASSLVVVGPQGSYNEQFF
TGCGCCAGCAGCTTGGTCGTTGTCGGGCCCCAGGGCTCCTACAATGAGCAGTTCTTC
>TRBV10-3|.|TRBJ2-2|TRBD1
CAISGQGPGAGELFF
TGTGCCATCAGTGGACAGGGTCCGGGCGCCGGGGAGCTGTTTTTT
>TRBV28|.|TRBJ2-5|TRBD1
CASSWDRVQETQYF
TGTGCCAGCAGTTGGGACAGGGTTCAGGAGACCCAGTACTTC
>TRBV10-3|.|TRBJ1-1|.
CAIKTGDGTEAFF
TGTGCCATCAAAACAGGAGACGGCACTGAAGCTTTCTTT
>TRBV3-1/TRBV3-2|.|TRBJ2-7|.
CASSQVARPSTYYEQYF
TGTGCCAGCAGCCAAGTCGCTCGTCCCTCTACCTACTACGAGCAGTACTTC
>TRBV11-3|.|TRBJ2-1|TRBD2
CASSPGGAEYNEQFF
TGTGCCAGCAGCCCCGGGGGGGCTGAGTACAATGAGCAGTTCTTC
>TRBV18|.|TRBJ1-6|.
CASSRSRNSPLHF
TGTGCCAGCTCACGGAGTAGAAATTCACCCCTCCACTTT
>TRBV5-1|.|TRBJ1-2|TRBD1
CASSRDRIYGYTF
TGCGCCAGCAGCCGGGACAGGATCTATGGCTACACCTTC
>TRBV14|.|TRBJ2-5|.
CASSQVGAETQYF
TGTGCCAGCAGCCAAGTAGGGGCCGAGACCCAGTACTTC
>TRBV5-1|.|TRBJ1-4|.
CASSLEGPNEKLFF
TGCGCCAGCAGCTTGGAGGGCCCTAATGAAAAACTGTTTTTT
>TRBV10-3|.|TRBJ2-7|.
CAIMGEESYEQYF
TGTGCCATCATGGGGGAGGAATCCTACGAGCAGTACTTC
>TRBV5-1|few|TRBJ1-5|.
CASSLTVNQPQHF
TGCGCCAGCAGCTTGACGGTAAATCAGCCCCAGCATTTT
>TRBV6-5|.|TRBJ2-7|TRBD1
CASSSRDRVSEQYF
TGTGCCAGCAGTTCCCGGGACAGGGTCAGCGAGCAGTACTTC
>TRBV5-5|.|TRBJ1-6|TRBD1
CASSSSGQGTSYNSPLHF
TGTGCCAGCAGCTCCTCCGGACAGGGTACGTCCTATAATTCACCCCTCCACTTT
>TRBV5-6|.|TRBJ1-1|.
CASSLGRNTEAFF
TGTGCCAGCAGCTTGGGCAGGAACACTGAAGCTTTCTTT
>TRBV6-6|.|TRBJ2-3|TRBD2
CATEEVAGVDTQYF
TGTGCCACCGAAGAGGTAGCGGGGGTAGATACGCAGTATTTT
>TRBV11-2|.|TRBJ2-5|TRBD2
CASSLGVGGETQYF
TGTGCCAGCAGCTTAGGCGTGGGAGGGGAGACCCAGTACTTC